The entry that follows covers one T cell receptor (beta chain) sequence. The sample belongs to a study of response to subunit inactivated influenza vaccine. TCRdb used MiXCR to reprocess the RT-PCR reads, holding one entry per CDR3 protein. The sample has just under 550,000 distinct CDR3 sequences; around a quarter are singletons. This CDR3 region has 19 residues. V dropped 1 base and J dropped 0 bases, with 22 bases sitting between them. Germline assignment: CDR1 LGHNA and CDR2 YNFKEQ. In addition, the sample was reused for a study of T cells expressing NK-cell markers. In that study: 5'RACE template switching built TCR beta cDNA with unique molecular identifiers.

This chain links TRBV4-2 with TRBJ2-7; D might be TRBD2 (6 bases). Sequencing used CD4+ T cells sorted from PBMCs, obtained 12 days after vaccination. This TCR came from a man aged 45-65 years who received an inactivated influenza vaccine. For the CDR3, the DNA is TGTGCCAGCAGCCAAGCTTTAGTCAAAGGGGCGACTAGCTCCTACGAGCAGTACTTC. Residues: CASSQALVKGATSSYEQYF.